Shown below are 5 T cell receptor beta chains from a single sample sequenced in a study of monozygotic twins with inflammatory bowel disease. TCRdb re-called the 5' RACE reads and gives one entry per CDR3 protein, without DNA. The listing contains about 110,000 distinct CDR3 sequences. The sample comprised blood. These receptors all come from a human donor with ulcerative colitis or Crohn's disease, or a healthy co-twin of an affected twin (not recorded which).

V and J are TRBV18 and TRBJ2-1; TCRdb's D call, TRBD1, is unchecked because there is no DNA. The CDR3 is made up of 16 amino acids. CDR1 is KGHSH and CDR2 is LQKENI in the germline V gene. CDR3 sequence: CASSPAGQGGWDEQFF.

The chain combines TRBV13 with TRBJ2-5; the D call from TCRdb, TRBD2, cannot be confirmed without DNA. Per the germline V gene, CDR1 is PRHDT and CDR2 is FYEKMQ (reference sequence). This CDR3 is 14 amino acids long. CDR3 residues: CASSLSQRGETQYF.

The chain employs TRBV10-3 and TRBJ2-3; TCRdb indicates TRBD1, and absent DNA this call remains unverified. Germline values: CDR1 ENHRY, CDR2 SYGVKD. This CDR3 is 13 amino acids long. The CDR3: CATKDRSTDTQYF.

The chain joins TRBV7-2 to TRBJ1-2; TCRdb calls TRBD1, which cannot be checked without DNA. The germline V gene encodes CDR1 SGHTA and CDR2 FQGNSA. This CDR3 is built from 12 residues. The CDR3 sequence: CASSPHRGGYTF.

The V and J genes are TRBV18 and TRBJ2-7; the D call from TCRdb, TRBD2, cannot be confirmed without DNA. Germline V gives CDR1 KGHSH, CDR2 LQKENI. This CDR3 spans 14 amino acids. CDR3 sequence reads: CASSRRGSSDEQYF.